Listed here are 21 T cell receptor beta chains from one sample, sequenced in a study of T cell responses to AZD1222 COVID-19 vaccine. Sequenced by immunoSEQ multiplex PCR; TCRdb stores in-frame clones only, minus some. This sample has over 45,000 clones, with nearly 90% found just once. The specimen comprised peripheral blood, sampled on day 0 of AZD1222 vaccination. These receptors all stem from an adult in good health.

This chain connects TRBV5-1 to TRBJ1-6; D possibly corresponds to TRBD1 (5 bases). Germline V lookup: CDR1 SGHRS, CDR2 YFSETQ. V shed 4 bases and J shed 0 bases, with 11 bases lying between them. The CDR3 is made up of 16 amino acids. This CDR3 is CASSREGFSYNSPLHF. Here the CDR3 DNA reads TGCGCCAGCAGCCGCGAGGGGTTCTCCTATAATTCACCCCTCCACTTT.

The V and J genes are TRBV6-5 and TRBJ1-1, with a weak D call TRBD1 (6 bases). V was clipped by 0 bases and J by 5 bases, with 10 bases between them. The length of the CDR3 is 14 residues. Germline-derived CDR1 and CDR2 are MNHEY and SVGAGI. The CDR3 region has the DNA TGTGCCAGCAGTTACTCGAGGGGGGTAACTGAAGCTTTCTTT. Translated: CASSYSRGVTEAFF.

The gene calls are TRBV24-1 and TRBJ1-2, with D tentatively TRBD1 (6 bases). V lost 4 bases and J 2 bases, leaving 10 bases between the germline ends. The CDR3 extends over 14 amino acids. Germline V gene data show CDR1 as KGHDR and CDR2 as SFDVKD. CDR3 sequence reads: CATSDFDRNYGYTF. CDR3 nucleotides: TGTGCCACCAGTGACTTCGACAGGAACTATGGCTACACCTTC.

The chain carries TRBV2 and TRBJ2-3; 9 bases fit TRBD2. CDR1 and CDR2 from the germline V gene are SNHLY and FYNNEI. The CDR3 extends over 16 amino acids. The trim removed 4 bases at V and 4 bases at J, leaving 9 bases unmatched. The CDR3 reads CASSAWPAGGPDTQYF. The CDR3 DNA sequence: TGTGCCAGCAGTGCCTGGCCGGCGGGGGGGCCAGATACGCAGTATTTT.

V gene TRBV25-1 combines with J gene TRBJ1-1, with D maybe TRBD1 (5 bases). V lost 3 bases and J lost 3, with 17 bases in between. The length of the CDR3 is 16 residues. CDR1 is MGHDK, CDR2 SYGVNS, per germline. The CDR3 DNA reads as TGTGCCAGCAGTGACCCCGGGGCCGGGGGGGACACTGAAGCTTTCTTT. Protein sequence: CASSDPGAGGDTEAFF.

This clone appeared once. The chain has TRBV6-5 and TRBJ2-7; perhaps TRBD1 as D (5 bases). CDR3 length equals 13 residues. CDR1 is MNHEY and CDR2 is SVGAGI in the germline V gene. V was shortened by 2 bases and J by 3 bases, with 8 bases between the two germline ends. CDR3 protein: CASSYGQSYEQYF. In DNA, the CDR3 is TGTGCCAGCAGTTACGGACAAAGCTACGAGCAGTACTTC.

The chain is built from TRBV24-1 and TRBJ2-1, with unresolved D. V was pared by 3 bases and J by 10 bases, with 18 bases between. Germline V gives CDR1 KGHDR, CDR2 SFDVKD. The CDR3 has 15 amino acids. CDR3 residues: CATSDTRTRLGEQFF. The CDR3, as DNA: TGTGCCACCAGTGATACCCGGACCCGGCTGGGGGAGCAGTTCTTC.

V and J are TRBV27 and TRBJ2-6; a possible D gene is TRBD1 (6 bases). From germline, CDR1 is MNHEY and CDR2 SMNVEV (reference sequence). Trimming removed 5 bases at V and 5 bases at J, with 19 bases between. The CDR3 runs 17 residues. CDR3 loop: CASSPSTGIVWANVLTF. The CDR3 region has the DNA TGTGCCAGCAGTCCATCGACAGGCATTGTCTGGGCCAACGTCCTGACTTTC.

V is TRBV11-2 and J is TRBJ1-5, with no clear D. This CDR3 is built from 13 residues. Per germline, CDR1 SGHAT and CDR2 FQNNGV. The germline V and J ends were trimmed by 3 bases and 6 bases, with 9 bases remaining between them. The CDR3 nucleotides read TGTGCCAGCAGCTTGGCTCTTCGTCAGCCCCAGCATTTT. Its protein is CASSLALRQPQHF.

The chain carries TRBV7-2 and TRBJ2-5, with TRBD2 matching 7 bases. This CDR3 spans 14 amino acids. Germline loops: CDR1 SGHTA, CDR2 FQGNSA. Trimming removed 10 bases from V and 3 bases from J; junction bases left unmatched: 11. The CDR3 spells CATTPGRGKETQYF. CDR3 nucleotide sequence: TGTGCCACCACTCCAGGGCGGGGGAAAGAGACCCAGTACTTC.

The gene calls are TRBV11-1 and TRBJ2-7, with D perhaps matching TRBD2 (6 bases). The V end lost 7 bases, the J end lost 5 bases, and 21 bases lay between the germline ends. From germline, CDR1 is SGHAT and CDR2 FQDESV (reference sequence). This CDR3 has 15 residues. CDR3: CASTINGGVLHEQYF. The CDR3 DNA reads TGTGCCAGCACCATAAACGGCGGGGTCTTGCACGAGCAGTACTTC.

The chain joins TRBV3-1 (or the pseudogene TRBV3-2) to TRBJ1-1, with a tentative D call TRBD1 (6 bases). CDR3 length equals 15 residues. V was shortened by 3 bases and J by 3 bases, with 14 bases between the two germline ends. Germline CDR1 reads LGHDT; CDR2 reads YNNKEL (reference sequence). The CDR3 is CASSHRGAGDTEAFF. The DNA of the CDR3 is TGTGCCAGCAGCCATAGGGGGGCGGGAGACACTGAAGCTTTCTTT.

The chain links TRBV27 to TRBJ2-1; 7 bases align to TRBD2. From germline, CDR1 is MNHEY and CDR2 SMNVEV (reference sequence). The J segment lost 3 bases and the V segment lost 3 bases, leaving 8 bases of the junction unmatched. The CDR3 has 16 residues. The CDR3 spells CASSLRSSGYYNEQFF. The CDR3 DNA sequence: TGTGCCAGCAGTTTGCGCTCTAGCGGCTACTACAATGAGCAGTTCTTC.

This clone was seen more than once but under ten times. The genes are TRBV10-2 and TRBJ2-1, with TRBD2 matching 10 bases. CDR3 length: 19 amino acids. Germline lookup yields CDR1 WSHSY and CDR2 SAAADI. With 3 bases clipped from V and 4 bases from J, the junction kept 15 bases outside the gene matches. CDR3 in amino acids: CASSDPSGGPNLEYNEQFF. The CDR3 DNA reads TGCGCCAGCAGTGATCCTAGCGGGGGACCCAATCTTGAATACAATGAGCAGTTCTTC.

V gene TRBV27 combines with J gene TRBJ1-1; D remains unclear. Looked up from germline, CDR1 is MNHEY and CDR2 is SMNVEV (reference sequence). This CDR3 is built from 14 residues. Trimming shortened V by 6 bases and J by 0 bases, and 11 bases separated the two germline ends. This CDR3 is CASSHSGMNTEAFF. In nucleotides, the CDR3 is TGTGCCAGCAGCCACTCGGGAATGAACACTGAAGCTTTCTTT.

The chain uses TRBV7-6 and TRBJ2-2, with D tentatively TRBD1 (5 bases). CDR3 length: 15 amino acids. From germline, CDR1 is SGHVS and CDR2 FNYEAQ. Trimming pared 5 bases from V and 1 base from J, leaving 11 bases between. The CDR3 sequence: CASSPSRENTGELFF. DNA for the CDR3: TGTGCCAGCAGCCCCAGCAGGGAGAACACCGGGGAGCTGTTTTTT.

The genes are TRBV7-3 and TRBJ2-3; tentative D call: TRBD1 (5 bases). V was cut by 4 bases and J by 5 bases, with 10 bases left in between. In germline, CDR1 is SGHTA, CDR2 FQGTGA. The length of the CDR3 is 13 residues. The CDR3: CASSSTALDTQYF. Here the CDR3 DNA reads TGTGCCAGCAGCTCGACAGCTTTAGATACGCAGTATTTT.

V gene TRBV28 combines with J gene TRBJ2-3, with TRBD2 identical over 7 bases. Per germline, CDR1 MDHEN and CDR2 SYDVKM. The CDR3 consists of 15 residues. Losses at the gene ends were 7 bases for V and 4 bases for J; bases not matched to a gene: 11. Here the CDR3 reads CASTPGGTGADTQYF. For the CDR3, the DNA is TGTGCCAGCACTCCCGGGGGGACTGGCGCAGATACGCAGTATTTT.

The chain has TRBV3-1 (or the pseudogene TRBV3-2) and TRBJ1-2, with 11 nucleotides matching TRBD1. The CDR3 contains 15 residues. Germline values: CDR1 LGHDT, CDR2 YNNKEL (reference sequence). The V segment lost 0 bases and the J segment 7 bases; nucleotides outside the gene matches: 4. CDR3 in DNA: TGTGCCAGCAGCCAAGAGGACAGGGGGCTTCCTGGCTACACCTTC. Protein product: CASSQEDRGLPGYTF.

V usage is TRBV27 and J usage is TRBJ2-7, with 7 bases that match TRBD1. Germline-derived CDR1 and CDR2 are MNHEY and SMNVEV (reference sequence). Germline trimming cut 7 bases from V and 0 bases from J; bases unmatched to any gene: 6. The CDR3 extends over 14 amino acids. The CDR3 nucleotides are TGTGCCAGCACCAGGGGGTTAAACTCCTACGAGCAGTACTTC. Translation gives CASTRGLNSYEQYF.

The genes are TRBV19 and TRBJ2-7, with TRBD1 as a possible D gene (6 bases). Between the trimmed V and J ends, which lost 6 bases and 1 base, there was a span of 19 bases. Germline V gene data show CDR1 as LNHDA and CDR2 as SQIVND (reference sequence). The CDR3 is 16 residues long. The CDR3 bases are TGTGCCAGTAGGTCCACGGGGACACCGGGATCCTACGAGCAGTACTTC. Its protein is CASRSTGTPGSYEQYF.